This T cell receptor (beta chain) was sequenced during a study of blood T cell repertoires in COVID-19. Study-level background: Specimens from acute and convalescent COVID-19 originated in the United States, Italy and Spain.

Profiled with immunoSEQ multiplex PCR; TCRdb holds only in-frame clones, not every one. The table includes roughly 230,000 clones, 80% to 90% detected once. The J segment lost 1 base and the V segment lost 5 bases, leaving 5 bases of the junction unmatched. The CDR3 runs 15 residues. Germline V CDR1 and CDR2: MNHEY, SVGAGI. The V gene is TRBV6-5, the J gene TRBJ1-1; 9 bases line up with TRBD1. Source material: peripheral blood. The sequence derives from a man in his fifties or sixties with acute or convalescent COVID-19. The CDR3 DNA reads TGTGCCAGCAGTCGGACAGGGGATCGGAACACTGAAGCTTTCTTT. The encoded protein is CASSRTGDRNTEAFF.